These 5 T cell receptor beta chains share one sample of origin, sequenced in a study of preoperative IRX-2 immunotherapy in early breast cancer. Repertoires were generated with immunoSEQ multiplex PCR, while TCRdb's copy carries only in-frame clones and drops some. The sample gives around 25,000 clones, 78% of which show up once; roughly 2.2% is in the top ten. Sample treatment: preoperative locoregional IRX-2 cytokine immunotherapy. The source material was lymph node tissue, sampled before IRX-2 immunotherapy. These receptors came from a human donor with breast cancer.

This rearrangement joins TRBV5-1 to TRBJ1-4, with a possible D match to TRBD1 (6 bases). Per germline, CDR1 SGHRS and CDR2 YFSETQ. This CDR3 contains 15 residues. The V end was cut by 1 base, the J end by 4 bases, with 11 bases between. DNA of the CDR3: TGCGCCAGCAGCTTGCACAGGGCCATTAATGAAAAACTGTTTTTT. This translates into CASSLHRAINEKLFF.

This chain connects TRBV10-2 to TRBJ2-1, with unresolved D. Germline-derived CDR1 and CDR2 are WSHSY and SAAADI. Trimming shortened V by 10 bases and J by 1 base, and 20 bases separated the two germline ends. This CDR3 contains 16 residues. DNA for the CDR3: TGCGCCACCTCAGCTAAATTAGCTAGGTCCTACAATGAGCAGTTCTTC. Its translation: CATSAKLARSYNEQFF.

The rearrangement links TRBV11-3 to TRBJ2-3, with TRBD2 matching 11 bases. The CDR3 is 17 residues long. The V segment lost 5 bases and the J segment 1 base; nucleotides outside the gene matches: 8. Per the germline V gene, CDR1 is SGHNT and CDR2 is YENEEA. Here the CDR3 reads CASSASTSGARTDTQYF. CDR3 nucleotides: TGTGCCAGCAGCGCTTCGACTAGCGGGGCCCGCACAGATACGCAGTATTTT.

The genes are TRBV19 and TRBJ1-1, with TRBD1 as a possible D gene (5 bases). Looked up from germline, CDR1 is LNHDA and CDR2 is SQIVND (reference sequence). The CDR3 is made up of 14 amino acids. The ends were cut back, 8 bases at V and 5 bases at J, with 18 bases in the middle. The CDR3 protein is CASGAGSGRTEAFF. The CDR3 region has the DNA TGTGCCAGTGGCGCAGGGAGCGGGAGAACTGAAGCTTTCTTT.

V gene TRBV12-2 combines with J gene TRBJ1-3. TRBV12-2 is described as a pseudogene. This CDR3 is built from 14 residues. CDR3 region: CAVGGASSGNTIYF. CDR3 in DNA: TGTGCCGTAGGGGGGGCCAGCTCTGGAAACACCATATATTTT.